The 22 T cell receptor beta chains reported below all come from one sample, sequenced in a study of blood T cell repertoires in COVID-19. TCRdb keeps only in-frame clones here, not all; method: immunoSEQ multiplex PCR. The sample carries a few hundred thousand clones, about 86% recorded once. Sequenced: peripheral blood. Receptor source: a man aged 18 to 29 with active or convalescent COVID-19.

This clone appeared a single time. The genes are TRBV2 and TRBJ2-1; possible D gene TRBD1, 5 bases. The CDR3 runs to 15 residues. Germline V CDR1 and CDR2: SNHLY, FYNNEI. Trimming took 5 bases from V and 6 from J, leaving 17 bases between them. The CDR3 spells CASSSRGHYSNEQFF. The CDR3 DNA sequence: TGTGCCAGCAGTTCTCGTGGACACTACAGCAATGAGCAGTTCTTC. Looking up the rest from reference TRBV2 and TRBJ2-1 gives the full variable domain: EPEVTQTPSHQVTQMGQEVILRCVPISNHLYFYWYRQILGQKVEFLVSFYNNEISEKSEIFDDQFSVERPDGSNFTLKIRSTKLEDSAMYFCASSSRGHYSNEQFFGPGTRLTVL.

The sample holds a few counts of this clone. The rearrangement uses TRBV6-5 and TRBJ1-1; 7 bases map to TRBD1. This CDR3 contains 14 residues. V lost 5 bases and J lost 4; bases outside the gene matches: 7. CDR1 is MNHEY and CDR2 is SVGAGI in the germline V gene. CDR3 nucleotide sequence: TGTGCCAGCAGTAATGCAGGGGGGCGCACTGAAGCTTTCTTT. The encoded protein is CASSNAGGRTEAFF.

This rearrangement joins TRBV9 to TRBJ2-1; D is possibly TRBD2 (6 bases). The CDR3 totals 16 residues. V lost 3 bases and J 10 bases, leaving 23 bases between the germline ends. Germline V gene lookup returns CDR1 SGDLS and CDR2 YYNGEE. The CDR3 protein is CASSASQRAWVGEQFF. The DNA of the CDR3 is TGTGCCAGCAGCGCCTCTCAGCGGGCCTGGGTGGGGGAGCAGTTCTTC.

V gene TRBV5-1 combines with J gene TRBJ2-5; TRBD2 matches 8 bases. CDR1 is SGHRS and CDR2 is YFSETQ in the germline V gene. V shed 2 bases and J 6 bases; nucleotides not matched to a gene: 3. This CDR3 is 13 amino acids long. CDR3 bases: TGCGCCAGCAGCTTAGCGGGGGTGAAGACCCAGTACTTC. Its translation: CASSLAGVKTQYF.

The rearrangement uses TRBV10-2 and TRBJ1-1; tentatively, D is TRBD1 (5 bases). Germline CDR1 reads WSHSY; CDR2 reads SAAADI. Trimming cost V 3 bases and J 8 bases, with 19 bases left between them. The CDR3 is 15 residues long. CDR3 protein: CASSEPGEGRREAFF. DNA for the CDR3: TGCGCCAGCAGTGAACCGGGGGAGGGAAGAAGGGAAGCTTTCTTT.

V usage is TRBV6-5 and J usage is TRBJ1-3; D is perhaps TRBD1 (6 bases). Germline-derived CDR1 and CDR2 are MNHEY and SVGAGI. This CDR3 region has 15 residues. With 4 bases removed from V and 4 bases from J, the gap between germline ends came to 14 bases. The CDR3, as DNA: TGTGCCAGCAGTTTTCTCAGGGGTACAGGAAACACCATATATTTT. Its protein product is CASSFLRGTGNTIYF.

The chain uses TRBV5-1 and TRBJ2-3, with D possibly matching TRBD2 (6 bases). CDR1 is SGHRS and CDR2 is YFSETQ in the germline V gene. Trimming left V 4 bases short and J 2 bases short, with 17 bases between. The CDR3 totals 16 residues. CDR3 in DNA: TGCGCCAGCAGCCCGGGGCGGGGCTCCGCCACAGATACGCAGTATTTT. It codes for CASSPGRGSATDTQYF.

The J gene is TRBJ2-3, the V gene TRBV24-1; possible D gene TRBD2, 6 bases. V was trimmed by 1 base and J by 0 bases, leaving 7 bases between them. This CDR3 is 15 amino acids long. CDR1 and CDR2 from the germline V gene are KGHDR and SFDVKD. The CDR3 protein is CATSDFGGSTDTQYF. The CDR3 DNA reads as TGTGCCACCAGTGATTTTGGAGGGAGCACAGATACGCAGTATTTT.

The chain links TRBV19 to TRBJ1-1, with 7 nucleotides matching TRBD1. With V trimmed by 4 bases and J by 5 bases, 4 bases remained unmatched. The CDR3 covers 13 residues. Germline assignment: CDR1 LNHDA and CDR2 SQIVND (reference sequence). CDR3 DNA sequence: TGTGCCAGTAGTACCTCGACAGGGACTGAAGCTTTCTTT. Its translation is CASSTSTGTEAFF.

This rearrangement joins TRBV6-5 to TRBJ2-7; D may be TRBD1 (5 bases). In germline, CDR1 is MNHEY, CDR2 SVGAGI. The CDR3 has 15 residues. Trimming took off 4 bases at V and 6 bases at J, with 19 bases between the two ends. The chain's CDR3 is CASSLGPSAQGEQYF. The CDR3 DNA sequence: TGTGCCAGCAGTTTAGGCCCCAGTGCCCAGGGCGAGCAGTACTTC.

The V and J genes are TRBV19 and TRBJ2-1; 7 bases line up with TRBD2. The ends lost 4 bases at V and 7 bases at J; junction bases unmatched: 7. The CDR3 length is 14 residues. Per the germline V gene, CDR1 is LNHDA and CDR2 is SQIVND (reference sequence). CDR3 region: CASSSWEGRNEQFF. CDR3 coding DNA: TGTGCCAGTAGTAGTTGGGAGGGCCGAAATGAGCAGTTCTTC.

J is TRBJ1-1 and V is TRBV28, with D possibly TRBD1 on 5 matching bases. In germline, CDR1 is MDHEN, CDR2 SYDVKM. CDR3 length equals 14 residues. The V and J ends lost 8 bases and 3 bases respectively, with 16 bases between them. The CDR3 here is CASVEGGGDTEAFF. As DNA, the CDR3 is TGTGCCAGCGTTGAAGGTGGGGGGGACACTGAAGCTTTCTTT.

The chain joins TRBV4-3 to TRBJ2-2; the match to TRBD2 covers 16 bases. The V segment lost 0 bases and the J segment 7 bases; nucleotides outside the gene matches: 11. The CDR3 is made up of 20 amino acids. CDR1 is LGHNA and CDR2 is YSLEER in the germline V gene. CDR3 in amino acids: CASSQDGLGLAGGLIGELFF. CDR3 nucleotide sequence: TGCGCCAGCAGCCAAGATGGTCTGGGACTAGCGGGAGGGTTAATCGGGGAGCTGTTTTTT.

The chain links TRBV7-9 to TRBJ2-3; 11 bases line up with TRBD2. The V gene's germline CDR1 is SEHNR and CDR2 FQNEAQ (reference sequence). This CDR3 has 15 amino acids. V shed 5 bases, J shed 4 bases, and the junction held 5 bases outside the gene matches. The CDR3 sequence is CASSPGTSGPDTQYF. CDR3 DNA sequence: TGTGCCAGCAGCCCGGGGACTAGCGGACCAGATACGCAGTATTTT.

The chain combines TRBV4-2 with TRBJ2-5; the D is unclear. The CDR3 consists of 14 residues. Per the germline V gene, CDR1 is LGHNA and CDR2 is YNFKEQ. V lost 0 bases and J 3 bases, leaving 8 bases between the germline ends. CDR3 bases: TGTGCCAGCAGCCAAGATACATTTAAAGAGACCCAGTACTTC. It yields the protein CASSQDTFKETQYF.

This chain joins TRBV21-1 and TRBJ1-3. TRBV21-1 is assigned pseudogene status. This CDR3 has 15 amino acids. Here the CDR3 reads CASRGGTDEPDTIYF. The DNA of the CDR3 is TGTGCCAGCAGGGGGGGGACGGATGAACCGGACACCATATATTTT.

The chain employs TRBV4-3 and TRBJ2-1, with D tentatively TRBD2 (5 bases). Trimming took 1 base from V and 7 from J, leaving 14 bases between them. CDR1 is LGHNA and CDR2 is YSLEER in the germline V gene. The CDR3 is 15 residues long. As DNA, the CDR3 is TGCGCCAGCAGCCAAGTGGCTAACGGGGAAAATGAGCAGTTCTTC. It is translated as CASSQVANGENEQFF.

The chain uses TRBV11-3 and TRBJ1-3; the D gene is possibly TRBD1 (5 bases). Germline loops: CDR1 SGHNT, CDR2 YENEEA. The CDR3 consists of 13 residues. V was pared by 3 bases and J by 2 bases, with 5 bases between. CDR3 region: CASSLGPGNTIYF. CDR3 in DNA: TGTGCCAGCAGCTTGGGGCCTGGAAACACCATATATTTT.

This clone was seen a handful of times. As DNA, the CDR3 is TGCGCCAGCGAACCCCTACAGGGGGAGCGGGGCACAGATACGCAGTATTTT. Protein: CASEPLQGERGTDTQYF. The rearrangement uses TRBV10-1 and TRBJ2-3, with 8 bases lining up with TRBD1. Germline trimming cut 8 bases from V and 1 base from J; bases unmatched to any gene: 14. The V gene's germline CDR1 is WNHNN and CDR2 SYGVQD (reference sequence). The length of the CDR3 is 17 residues.

The V and J genes are TRBV5-1 and TRBJ1-1, with 8 bases identical to TRBD1. This CDR3 has 18 residues. Germline V gives CDR1 SGHRS, CDR2 YFSETQ. Germline trimming cut 0 bases from V and 4 bases from J; bases unmatched to any gene: 14. The DNA for the CDR3 is TGCGCCAGCAGCTTGGCCCAACAGGGGGACGAACTACCCACTGAAGCTTTCTTT. It encodes CASSLAQQGDELPTEAFF.

CDR3 in amino acids: CASREQGAGGELFF. DNA of the CDR3: TGTGCCAGCAGGGAACAGGGGGCGGGCGGGGAGCTGTTTTTT. V usage is TRBV11-2 and J usage is TRBJ2-2; 9 bases fit TRBD1. Per germline, CDR1 SGHAT and CDR2 FQNNGV. After removal of 6 bases from V and 7 bases from J, the junction contained 6 bases not matched to a gene. The CDR3 has 14 amino acids.

The CDR3 is CASSLGGTRLLRNEQFF. The CDR3 nucleotides read TGTGCCAGCAGCCTGGGGGGGACTCGACTATTACGGAATGAGCAGTTCTTC. V gene TRBV4-2 combines with J gene TRBJ2-1; TRBD2 agrees at 7 bases. CDR1 LGHNA and CDR2 YNFKEQ come from the germline V gene. This CDR3 is 17 amino acids long. V was pared by 4 bases and J by 7 bases, with 16 bases of the junction left unmatched.